This T cell receptor beta chain appears in the sequencing data of a study of blood T cell repertoires in COVID-19 (dated by TCRdb to 2019 to 2021). Notes on the research overall: Samples covering the acute and convalescent phases of COVID-19 were provided by collaborators in the United States, Italy and Spain. The material from the prospective study consisted of cDNA or gDNA derived from T cells, B-cell-depleted T cells, or PBMCs. Subjects who had been exposed to COVID-19, were actively infected with it, or had recovered from it provided the deeply sampled blood TCRbeta repertoires that made up the dataset. The repertoires were released in a freely available public database meant as a resource for research on the immune response to SARS-CoV-2. The samples were drawn from two sources: the first 160 participants of the ongoing ImmuneRACE study, and 1,000 to 1,500 subjects contributed by 6 global collaborators. Sample metadata almost always included a de-identified subject ID, COVID-19 status, age in years and sex. Where available, HLA class I and class II types were obtained from metadata supplied by the sample provider rather than from assay-based typing.

The study at large found these results: The amount of clinical and demographic metadata varied by source and participant and was provided uncurated.

TCRbeta CDR3 regions were amplified from genomic DNA using the immunoSEQ Assay, a bias-controlled multiplex PCR. The original pipeline was this. The number of nucleated cells in each sample was estimated from the amplification of reference gene primers within the assay. To quantify the absolute abundance of each unique TCRbeta CDR3 rearrangement, sequence reads were collapsed and filtered. Productive Simpson clonality was computed per sample as the square root of Simpson's diversity index over productive rearrangements. In its TCRdb copy, this immuneACCESS table keeps in-frame sequences only and misses some clones. Where compared with another copy, unresolved V genes explain less than half of these, and the others have no known cause. The V and J calls and the clone size are those of that table, but D and trimming were determined from the DNA. The sample includes around 190,000 clones, with over 75% observed a single time. Jointly, the top ten make up 15% to 20% of the sample.

One collaborating source in Seattle enrolled patients during active infection and followed them longitudinally through the course of disease. Each collaborating institution followed its own protocols to collect whole blood in K2EDTA tubes. Collaborator samples were shipped for TCRbeta analysis as frozen whole blood, isolated PBMCs, or DNA extracted from either sample type. The junction carries 15 bases between V and J, which are trimmed by 6 bases and 6 bases respectively. Including cysteine and phenylalanine, the CDR3 has 13 amino acids. Only the CDR3 portion is preserved as DNA: 39 bases, with reading frame beginning at the first base. Taken from the germline V gene (reference sequence), the CDR1 and CDR2 loops are MNHEY and SMNVEV. A single count supports this clone. The antigen it binds to is not known. No much larger clonotype is one base removed from it; base qualities were not supplied.

This TCR was recovered from a man aged 45-65 years with COVID-19, enrolled during active disease. Sequenced material: peripheral blood. This chain is built from TRBV27 and TRBJ2-7, with no confident D gene call. Here the CDR3 is given as CASSPSLNSEQYF. The nucleotide sequence reads TGTGCCAGCAGCCCCAGTCTCAATTCCGAGCAGTACTTC.